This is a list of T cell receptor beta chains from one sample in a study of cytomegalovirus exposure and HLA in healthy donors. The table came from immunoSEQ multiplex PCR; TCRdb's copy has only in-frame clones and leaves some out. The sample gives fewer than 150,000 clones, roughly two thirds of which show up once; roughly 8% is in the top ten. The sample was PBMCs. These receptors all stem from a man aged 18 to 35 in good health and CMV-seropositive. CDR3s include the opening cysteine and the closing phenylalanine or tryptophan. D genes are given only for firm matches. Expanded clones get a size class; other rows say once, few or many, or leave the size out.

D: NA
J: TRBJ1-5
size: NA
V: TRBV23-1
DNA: TGCGCCAGCAGTCAACAGGGGAACAATCAGCCCCAGCATTTT
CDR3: CASSQQGNNQPQHF

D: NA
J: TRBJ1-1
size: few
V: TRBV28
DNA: TGTGCCAGCAGTCCTATAGACAGGCCTGAAGCTTTCTTT
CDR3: CASSPIDRPEAFF

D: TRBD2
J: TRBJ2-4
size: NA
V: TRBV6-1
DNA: TGTGCCATCAAGGGACTAGCTGGCGGGAACATTCAGTACTTC
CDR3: CAIKGLAGGNIQYF

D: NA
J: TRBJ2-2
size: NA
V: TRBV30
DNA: TGTGCCTGGACTCTATCACCGAACACCGGGGAGCTGTTTTTT
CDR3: CAWTLSPNTGELFF

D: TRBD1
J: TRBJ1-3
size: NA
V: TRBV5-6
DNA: TGTGCCAGCAGCTTGGACAGGGGAGCGGTAGCCGGAAACACCATATATTTT
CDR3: CASSLDRGAVAGNTIYF

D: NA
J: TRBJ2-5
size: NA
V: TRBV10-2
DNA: TGCGCCAGCAGTGATTTGGGGGCAACTCAAGAGACCCAGTACTTC
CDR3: CASSDLGATQETQYF

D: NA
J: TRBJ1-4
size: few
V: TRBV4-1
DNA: TGCGCCAGCACCCCCCCTGGGGGCCAAAGGGGTGAAAAACTGTTTTTT
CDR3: CASTPPGGQRGEKLFF

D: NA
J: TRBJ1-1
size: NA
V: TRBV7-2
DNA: TGTGCCAGCATGTCGGCCAGGGCCTCTGAAGCTTTCTTT
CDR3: CASMSARASEAFF

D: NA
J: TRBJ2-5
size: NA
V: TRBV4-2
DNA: TGTGCCAGCAGCCAAGATGGTTCCGGAGGGGAGACCCAGTACTTC
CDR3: CASSQDGSGGETQYF

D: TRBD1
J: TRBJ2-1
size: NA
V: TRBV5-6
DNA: TGTGCCAGCAGCCCGCAGTGGGACAGGTCCTCCTACAATGAGCAGTTCTTC
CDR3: CASSPQWDRSSYNEQFF

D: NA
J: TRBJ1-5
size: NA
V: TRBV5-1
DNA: TGCGCCAGCAGCTTGGGCATACAGGGAGGCAATCAGCCCCAGCATTTT
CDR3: CASSLGIQGGNQPQHF

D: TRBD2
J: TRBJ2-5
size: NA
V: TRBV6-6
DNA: TGTGCCAGCTGCCTAGCGGGGAAAGAGACCCAGTACTTC
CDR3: CASCLAGKETQYF

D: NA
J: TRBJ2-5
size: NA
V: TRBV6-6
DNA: TGTGCCAGCAGTTATCGGTCTAGTTTTCGAGAGACCCAGTACTTC
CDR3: CASSYRSSFRETQYF

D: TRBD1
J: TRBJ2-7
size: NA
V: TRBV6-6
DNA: TGTGCCAGCAAACCGGGGACAGCAGAGTTTGGGTACGAGCAGTACTTC
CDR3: CASKPGTAEFGYEQYF

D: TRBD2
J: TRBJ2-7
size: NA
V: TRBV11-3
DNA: TGTGCCAGCAGCTCCCCGGGGCTAGCGGGGGGGGAATCCTACGAGCAGTACTTC
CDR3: CASSSPGLAGGESYEQYF

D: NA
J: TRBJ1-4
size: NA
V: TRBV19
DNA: TGTGCCAGTAGTATAGTTCCGGGGACTAATGAAAAACTGTTTTTT
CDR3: CASSIVPGTNEKLFF

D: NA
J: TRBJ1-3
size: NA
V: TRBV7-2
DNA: TGTGCCAGCAGCTTACAATCCCAGGTCTCTGGAAACACCATATATTTT
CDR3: CASSLQSQVSGNTIYF

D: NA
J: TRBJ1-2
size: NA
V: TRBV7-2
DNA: TGTGCCAGCAGCTTGGGTGGCGGGGAAGTCTATGGCTACACCTTC
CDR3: CASSLGGGEVYGYTF

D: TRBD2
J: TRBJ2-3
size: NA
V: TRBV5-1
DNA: TGCGCCAGCAATAGCGGGGGGGCCGTTGATACGCAGTATTTT
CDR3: CASNSGGAVDTQYF

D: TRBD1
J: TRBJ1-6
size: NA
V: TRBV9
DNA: TGTGCCAGCAGCGGAGGGACAGCTTCGTATAATTCACCCCTCCACTTT
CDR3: CASSGGTASYNSPLHF

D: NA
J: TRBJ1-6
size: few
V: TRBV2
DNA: TGTGCCAGCACACAGGCGACGTCCGGCTCCTATAATTCACCCCTCCACTTT
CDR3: CASTQATSGSYNSPLHF

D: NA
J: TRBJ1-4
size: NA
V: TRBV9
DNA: TGTGCCAGCAGCGTAAGGGTTGGGACTAATGAAAAGCTGTTTTTT
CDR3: CASSVRVGTNEKLFF

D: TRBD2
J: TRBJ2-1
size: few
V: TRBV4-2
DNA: TGTGCCAGCAGCCAACTTAGCGGGGAGGACAATGAGCAGTTCTTC
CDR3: CASSQLSGEDNEQFF

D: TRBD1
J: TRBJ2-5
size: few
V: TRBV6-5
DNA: TGTGCCAGCAGGACACAGGGGTTGGAGACCCAGTACTTC
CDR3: CASRTQGLETQYF

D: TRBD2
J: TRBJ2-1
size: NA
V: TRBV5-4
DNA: TGTGCCAGCAGTTATTTCGCGGGAGGCTCCTACAATGAGCAGTTCTTC
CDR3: CASSYFAGGSYNEQFF

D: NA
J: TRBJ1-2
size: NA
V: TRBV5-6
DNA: TGTGCCAGCAGAGTTTTTGGGGGGAACTATGGCTACACCTTC
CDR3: CASRVFGGNYGYTF

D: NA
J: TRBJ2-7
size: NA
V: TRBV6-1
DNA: TGTGCCAGCACCCAGTTCGCCTCCTACGAGCAGTACTTC
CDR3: CASTQFASYEQYF

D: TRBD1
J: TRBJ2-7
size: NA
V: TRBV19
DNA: TGTGCCAGTAGTATAAGAGGGACAGCTTCGGGCGAGCAGTACTTC
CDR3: CASSIRGTASGEQYF

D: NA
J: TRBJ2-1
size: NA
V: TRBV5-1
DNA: TGCGCCAGCAGCTTGTTGGCGCAGGCCGCCTACAATGAGCAGTTCTTC
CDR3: CASSLLAQAAYNEQFF

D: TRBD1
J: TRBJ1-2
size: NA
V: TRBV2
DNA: TGTGCCAGCAGTGGGGTTAACAGGGGTGGCTACACCTTC
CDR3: CASSGVNRGGYTF

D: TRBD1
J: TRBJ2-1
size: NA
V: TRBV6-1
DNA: TGTGCCAGCAGTGACGGGACAGGGTACAATGAGCAGTTCTTC
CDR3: CASSDGTGYNEQFF

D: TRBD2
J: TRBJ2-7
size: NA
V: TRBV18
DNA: TGTGCCAGCTCACCAGATTCTAGCGGGGGGGCCTACGAGCAGTACTTC
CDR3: CASSPDSSGGAYEQYF

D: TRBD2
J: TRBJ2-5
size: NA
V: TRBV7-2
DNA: TGTGCCAGCAGCTCCCTGCGGGGGGGCGAAGAGACCCAGTACTTC
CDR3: CASSSLRGGEETQYF

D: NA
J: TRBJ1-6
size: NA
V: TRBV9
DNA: TGTGCCAGCAACCGGGGGAGGGATAATTCACCCCTCCACTTT
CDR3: CASNRGRDNSPLHF

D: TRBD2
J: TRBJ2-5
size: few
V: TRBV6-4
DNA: TGTGCCAGCAGCCGACTAGCGGGGGACACCCAAGAGACCCAGTACTTC
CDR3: CASSRLAGDTQETQYF

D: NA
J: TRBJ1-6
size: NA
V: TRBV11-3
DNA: TGTGCCAGCAGCTTATTTGGGCCAGGGGTTAATTCACCCCTCCACTTT
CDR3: CASSLFGPGVNSPLHF

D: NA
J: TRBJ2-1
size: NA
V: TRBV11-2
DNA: TGTGCCAGCAGCTTAGATAGAGCTCGTGAGCAGTTCTTC
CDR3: CASSLDRAREQFF

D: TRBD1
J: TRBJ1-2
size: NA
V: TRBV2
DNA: TGTGCCAGCAAGGATTACAGGGGGAACTACTATGGCTACACCTTC
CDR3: CASKDYRGNYYGYTF

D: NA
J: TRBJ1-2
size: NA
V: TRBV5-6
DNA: TGTGCCAGCAGCCTTCGACGTTCGTTAGGGGCCGACTATGGCTACACCTTC
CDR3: CASSLRRSLGADYGYTF

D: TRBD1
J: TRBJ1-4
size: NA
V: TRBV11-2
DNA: TGTGCCAGCAGCCGCGACAGGGAAAGACTGTTTTTT
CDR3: CASSRDRERLFF

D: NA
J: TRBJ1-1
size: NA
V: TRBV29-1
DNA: TGCAGCGTCGTCCCGACAAGCTACACTGAAGCTTTCTTT
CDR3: CSVVPTSYTEAFF

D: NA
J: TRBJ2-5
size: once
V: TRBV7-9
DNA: TGTGCCAGCAGCTCCACGCCAGGTTTCCAGACCCAGTACTTC
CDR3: CASSSTPGFQTQYF

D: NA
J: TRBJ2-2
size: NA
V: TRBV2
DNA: TGTGCCAGCAGTGAAGGACAGTTTACCGGGGAGCTGTTTTTT
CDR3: CASSEGQFTGELFF

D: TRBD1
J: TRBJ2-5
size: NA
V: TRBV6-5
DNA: TGTGCCAGCAGATTTGATCGACAGGGAGAGACCCAGTACTTC
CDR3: CASRFDRQGETQYF

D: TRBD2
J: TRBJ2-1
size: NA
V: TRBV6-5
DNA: TGTGCCAGCAGTTACGATGGGGGGGTGAATGAGCAGTTCTTC
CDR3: CASSYDGGVNEQFF

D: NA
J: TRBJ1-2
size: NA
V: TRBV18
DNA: TGTGCCAGCTCACTGGAGAGTCTAAGGGGAGGGGTCGGCTATGGCTACACCTTC
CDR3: CASSLESLRGGVGYGYTF

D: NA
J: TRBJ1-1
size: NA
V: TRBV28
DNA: TGTGCCAGCACCCCACCCCGAGGGAGGGGCACTGAAGCTTTCTTT
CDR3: CASTPPRGRGTEAFF

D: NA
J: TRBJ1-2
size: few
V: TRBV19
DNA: TGTGCCAGTAGTAAGGACGGGAGGATAACTAACTATGGCTACACCTTC
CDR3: CASSKDGRITNYGYTF

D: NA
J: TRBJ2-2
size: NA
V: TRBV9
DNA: TGTGCCAGCAGCGTTGACAGAACCGGGGAGCTGTTTTTT
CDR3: CASSVDRTGELFF

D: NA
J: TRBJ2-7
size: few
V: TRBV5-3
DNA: TGTGCCAGAAGCTCGCCGGACAGCATCTACGAGCAGTACTTC
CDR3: CARSSPDSIYEQYF

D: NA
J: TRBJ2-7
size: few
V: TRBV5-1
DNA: TGCGCCAGCAGCTTGGCCAGAGGGTCCGAGCAGTACTTC
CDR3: CASSLARGSEQYF

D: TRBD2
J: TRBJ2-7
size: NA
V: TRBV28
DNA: TGTGCCAGCAGTTTTTCCGCCCGCAGCGGGGGTAACGAGCAGTACTTC
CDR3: CASSFSARSGGNEQYF